This TCR beta chain was recorded in a study of shared clonotypes between healthy human individuals. Whole-study findings and limits: With a handful of donors compared, around 4.7% of naive CD4 clonotypes were shared.

Tens of thousands of T cell genomes (approximately 190 ng DNA) went into each sorted-subset replicate. Data came from immunoSEQ multiplex PCR; TCRdb stores just in-frame clones and leaves some out. Seen here are approximately 1.9 million clones, just over 90% observed once, and the top ten hold under 2%. CD45RO-negative, CCR7-selected cells formed the naive CD8 fraction, which excluded terminally differentiated effector memory CD45RA+ cells. Donors had no recently reported acute infections or vaccinations and were HIV-negative. Only Caucasian adults living in Nashville, Tennessee made up the donor group. Turning to this clone: The antigen remains unidentified.

V dropped 3 bases and J dropped 3 bases, with 14 bases sitting between them. Germline assignment: CDR1 ENHRY and CDR2 SYGVKD. The CDR3 extends over 15 amino acids. This sequence was found in a man aged 18 to 30 in good health. Some clones in this sample may be carry-over from other donors' samples. Material: naive CD8+ T cells from PBMCs. This chain joins TRBV10-3 and TRBJ1-1, with D unresolved. The CDR3 loop is CAISDPRGWDTEAFF. CDR3 DNA: TGTGCCATCAGTGACCCAAGAGGGTGGGACACTGAAGCTTTCTTT.